Listed here are 14 T cell receptor beta chains from one sample, sequenced in a study of vaccination and CD4 T cells after COVID-19 (dated by TCRdb to between 2021 and 2024). These TCRs' antigens remain unknown. The receptor library was made with PCR. Sequencing took place on an Illumina iSeq 100. TCR sequencing of DNA from cultured CD4+ T cells used the Oncomine TCR Beta short-read assay at the Johns Hopkins FTIC core. TCRdb reprocessed the public reads (quality trimming at Q25 with fastp, clone calling with MiXCR) and kept in-frame beta chains. Merged by CDR3 protein, the rows form single entries marked with the most common genes and DNA. The sample includes around 25,000 distinct CDR3 sequences, with 58% observed a single time. The ten largest account for around 2.8% of the sample. This sample's treatment or condition label indicates: 10-day PBMC culture with coronavirus spike peptide pools or control peptides (ViraFEST assay).

Material for sequencing was CD4+ T cells from blood, cultured in vitro. The receptors originated from a human donor who had recovered from COVID-19.

V is TRBV24-1 and J is TRBJ1-4, with 7 nucleotides matching TRBD1. The CDR3 loop spans 12 amino acids. Germline CDR1 reads KGHDR; CDR2 reads SFDVKD. CDR3 DNA: TGTCCATTGTATGGGACAGTAATGAAACTGTTTTTT. It is translated as CPLYGTVMKLFF.

This rearrangement joins TRBV2 to TRBJ2-5; D is ambiguous. V was cut by 6 bases and J by 1 base, with 6 bases left in between. This CDR3 is 12 amino acids long. Per germline, CDR1 SNHLY and CDR2 FYNNEI. Here the CDR3 reads CASRGSQETQYF. DNA for the CDR3: TGTGCCAGCAGAGGCAGCCAAGAGACCCAGTACTTC.

The chain combines TRBV24-1 with TRBJ1-5, with D possibly TRBD1 on 6 matching bases. The V gene lost 5 bases and the J gene lost 0 bases, with 16 bases spanning the gap. CDR1 is KGHDR and CDR2 is SFDVKD in the germline V gene. This CDR3 is 17 amino acids long. In nucleotides, the CDR3 is TGTGCCACCAGTGCTACTCGGGACACCTTTAGCAATCAGCCCCAGCATTTT. Translated: CATSATRDTFSNQPQHF.

The rearrangement uses TRBV7-3 and TRBJ2-6; TRBD1 aligns across 7 bases. The V gene end was trimmed by 4 bases and the J gene end by 0 bases; junction bases not matched to a gene: 9. Germline CDR1 SGHTA, CDR2 FQGTGA. CDR3 length equals 18 residues. The CDR3 here is CASSSPGQMSSGANVLTF. The CDR3 DNA sequence: TGTGCCAGCAGCTCACCGGGACAGATGAGCTCTGGGGCCAACGTCCTGACTTTC.

The sample holds a few counts of this clonotype. This chain links TRBV20-1 with TRBJ1-2, with a weak D call TRBD1 (5 bases). The V end lost 0 bases, the J end lost 0 bases, and 11 bases lay between the germline ends. Germline loops: CDR1 DFQATT, CDR2 SNEGSKA (reference sequence). The CDR3 consists of 15 residues. The CDR3 DNA follows: TGCAGTGCTAGAGATCGGGGGAAAGCTAACTATGGCTACACCTTC. Amino acid sequence: CSARDRGKANYGYTF.

This clonotype has a handful of counts. The chain employs TRBV30 and TRBJ1-5; D not resolved. Germline V lookup: CDR1 GTSNPN, CDR2 SVGIG (reference sequence). The V end was cut by 4 bases, the J end by 0 bases, with 7 bases between. The CDR3 has 13 residues. Here the CDR3 DNA reads TGTGCCTGGAACAGAGATAGCAATCAGCCCCAGCATTTT. This translates into CAWNRDSNQPQHF.

The chain couples TRBV28 to TRBJ1-2; D is ambiguous. The CDR3 has 13 residues. V lost 3 bases to trimming and J lost 0 bases, with 5 bases between them. The germline V gene has CDR1 MDHEN and CDR2 SYDVKM. CDR3 sequence: CASSFGSNYGYTF. As DNA, the CDR3 is TGTGCCAGCAGTTTTGGGTCTAACTATGGCTACACCTTC.

This sequence joins TRBV23-1 and TRBJ1-5; D gene ambiguous. Being an ORF, TRBV23-1 has a function that is uncertain. The length of the CDR3 is 18 residues. Trimming stripped 3 bases from V and 2 bases from J, with 20 bases between. CDR3 DNA sequence: TGCGCCAGCAGTCACTCCCTACAGAAGTGCGACGGCAATCAGCCCCAGCATTTT. It encodes CASSHSLQKCDGNQPQHF.

The genes are TRBV5-1 and TRBJ2-3; a possible D gene is TRBD2 (5 bases). Trimming removed 4 bases from V and 2 bases from J, with 17 bases in between. This CDR3 has 16 residues. Germline V lookup: CDR1 SGHRS, CDR2 YFSETQ. CDR3 amino acids: CASSGQGAVNTDTQYF. CDR3 coding DNA: TGCGCCAGCAGCGGGCAAGGAGCGGTGAACACAGATACGCAGTATTTT.

The genes are TRBV20-1 and TRBJ1-4; D is uncertain. The ends were cut back, 5 bases at V and 8 bases at J, with 15 bases in the middle. Germline V gene lookup returns CDR1 DFQATT and CDR2 SNEGSKA (reference sequence). The CDR3 has 13 residues. CDR3: CSASQANREKLFF. The CDR3 bases are TGCAGTGCTTCCCAAGCCAACCGGGAAAAACTGTTTTTT.

This clonotype was picked up a small number of times. The chain joins TRBV6-2 or TRBV6-3 to TRBJ1-2; no firm D call. The germline V and J ends were trimmed by 6 bases and 5 bases, with 13 bases remaining between them. Per germline, CDR1 MNHEY and CDR2 SVGEGT. The CDR3 has 13 residues. The CDR3 reads CASSDARWYGYTF. CDR3 coding DNA: TGTGCCAGCAGCGACGCCAGGTGGTATGGCTACACCTTC.

The chain recombines TRBV10-3 with TRBJ1-2, with D possibly being TRBD1 (5 bases). The CDR3 covers 13 residues. The germline CDR1 and CDR2 sequences are ENHRY and SYGVKD. V lost 6 bases, J lost 6 bases, and 14 bases lay in between. Written as DNA, the CDR3 is TGTGCCATCAGCCCCGGGGCGAGGAATGGCTACACCTTC. This codes for CAISPGARNGYTF.

Only a few counts were recorded for this clonotype. The chain carries TRBV7-2 and TRBJ2-7; D might be TRBD1 (6 bases). The CDR3 is 15 amino acids. Germline CDR1 reads SGHTA; CDR2 reads FQGNSA. Trimming stripped 4 bases from V and 2 bases from J, with 15 bases between. CDR3 sequence: CASSWTTGLPYEQYF. The DNA of the CDR3 is TGTGCCAGCAGCTGGACAACAGGGCTCCCCTACGAGCAGTACTTC. The full variable domain, in which reference TRBV7-2 and TRBJ2-7 provide the parts outside the CDR3, is GAGVSQSPSNKVTEKGKDVELRCDPISGHTALYWYRQSLGQGLEFLIYFQGNSAPDKSGLPSDRFSAERTGGSVSTLTIQRTQQEDSAVYLCASSWTTGLPYEQYFGPGTRLTVT.

The genes are TRBV19 and TRBJ2-2, with 7 bases that match TRBD2. Germline loops: CDR1 LNHDA, CDR2 SQIVND (reference sequence). The CDR3 sequence is 18 residues long. V shed 2 bases, J shed 5 bases, and the junction held 14 bases outside the gene matches. Here the CDR3 DNA reads TGTGCCAGTAGTATACCCCGGGCCACTAGCGCGGGTACCGGGGAGCTGTTTTTT. It encodes CASSIPRATSAGTGELFF. Supplemented by reference TRBV19 and TRBJ2-2, the full variable domain reads DGGITQSPKYLFRKEGQNVTLSCEQNLNHDAMYWYRQDPGQGLRLIYYSQIVNDFQKGDIAEGYSVSREKKESFPLTVTSAQKNPTAFYLCASSIPRATSAGTGELFFGEGSRLTVL.